Shown below are 17 T cell receptor beta chains from a single sample sequenced in a study of post-analysis software for immune sequencing data. Study conclusions and caveats: Compared with controls, patients had more of about 5 TRBV segments, including TRBV5-6, TRBV5-1 and TRBV20-1.

Antigen specificity for these receptors is unknown. The TCR beta cDNA libraries carried unique molecular identifiers. TCRdb re-called the PCR reads with MiXCR, one entry per CDR3 protein. The sample has 650,000 to 900,000 distinct CDR3 sequences; about 43% are singletons. The sample consisted of blood. The receptors stem from a girl aged 5-17 years with multiple sclerosis.

The rearrangement joins TRBV12-3 or TRBV12-4 to TRBJ2-7; TRBD1 matches at 9 bases. Trimming removed 6 bases from V and 2 bases from J; junction bases left unmatched: 8. The CDR3 covers 15 residues. The DNA for the CDR3 is TGTGCCAGCAGCCGGGACAGGGAAATCCCCTACGAGCAGTACTTC. It is translated as CASSRDREIPYEQYF.

This clonotype occurred a few times. J is TRBJ2-5 and V is TRBV29-1, with TRBD1 as a possible D gene (7 bases). V gave up 1 base and J gave up 5 bases, with 17 bases separating them. Germline CDR1 SQVTM, CDR2 ANQGSEA. The CDR3 has 15 residues. Written as DNA, the CDR3 is TGCAGCGTTGAAGTAGGAAGGCCAGGGGGGGAGACCCAGTACTTC. Its protein product is CSVEVGRPGGETQYF.

The chain carries TRBV4-3 and TRBJ2-3, with 10 bases aligning to TRBD2. The junction had 6 bases not matched to a gene; V was cut back by 0 bases and J by 0 bases. CDR3 length: 18 residues. In germline, CDR1 is LGHNA, CDR2 YSLEER. CDR3 sequence (DNA): TGCGCCAGCAGCCAAGATCCCACTAGCGGGATCAGCACAGATACGCAGTATTTT. Its translation is CASSQDPTSGISTDTQYF.

This clonotype was counted a few times. This chain connects TRBV29-1 to TRBJ1-1; weak D call: TRBD1 (5 bases). Germline CDR1 SQVTM, CDR2 ANQGSEA. Trimming stripped 7 bases from V and 1 base from J, with 16 bases between. CDR3 size: 14 residues. The CDR3 bases are TGCAGCGCGGGACGGCAGTCAGCGAACACTGAAGCTTTCTTT. Translating gives CSAGRQSANTEAFF.

This clonotype appeared a few times. V usage is TRBV7-8 and J usage is TRBJ2-1; perhaps D is TRBD1 or TRBD2 (5 bases each). Germline-derived CDR1 and CDR2 are SGHVS and FQNEAQ. Trimming removed 5 bases at V and 9 bases at J, with 11 bases between. This CDR3 spans 12 amino acids. The DNA for the CDR3 is TGTGCCAGCAGCCCAACCGGGACTGAGCAGTTCTTC. Its translation: CASSPTGTEQFF.

This clonotype was observed a few times. V usage is TRBV5-5 and J usage is TRBJ2-3; D not certain. Between the trimmed V and J ends, which lost 2 bases and 4 bases, there was a span of 11 bases. The germline CDR1 and CDR2 sequences are SGHKS and YYEKEE (reference sequence). The CDR3 is 14 amino acids. The CDR3 loop is CASSFLGSSDTQYF. The CDR3 nucleotides are TGTGCCAGCAGCTTTCTGGGCTCATCAGATACGCAGTATTTT.

This clonotype was found a few times. The chain employs TRBV10-3 and TRBJ1-2; D may be TRBD1 (6 bases). Germline CDR1 and CDR2: ENHRY and SYGVKD. Trimming shortened V by 2 bases and J by 7 bases, and 14 bases separated the two germline ends. There are 14 residues in the CDR3. In nucleotides, the CDR3 is TGTGCCATCAGTGAGCCGCAAGGGGGTCCTGGCTACACCTTC. Protein: CAISEPQGGPGYTF.

The chain uses TRBV4-3 and TRBJ2-5, with a tentative D call TRBD1 (7 bases). Germline V lookup: CDR1 LGHNA, CDR2 YSLEER. V shed 0 bases and J shed 11 bases, with 13 bases lying between them. This CDR3 is built from 13 residues. Written as DNA, the CDR3 is TGCGCCAGCAGCCAAGATCGGGGGACAGATCAGTACTTC. This codes for CASSQDRGTDQYF.

The chain is built from TRBV7-2 and TRBJ2-7, with 8 bases aligning to TRBD1. The CDR3 sequence is 14 residues long. Germline CDR1 and CDR2: SGHTA and FQGNSA. Germline trimming cut 5 bases from V and 4 bases from J; bases unmatched to any gene: 7. The CDR3 spells CASSPGDRPYEQYF. In DNA form, the CDR3 reads TGTGCCAGCAGCCCGGGGGACAGGCCTTACGAGCAGTACTTC.

This clonotype has a handful of counts. This chain joins TRBV6-5 and TRBJ2-1; a weak D match, TRBD2 (6 bases). Looked up from germline, CDR1 is MNHEY and CDR2 is SVGAGI. This CDR3 has 14 amino acids. V was shortened by 3 bases and J by 7 bases, with 13 bases between the two germline ends. The CDR3 loop is CASSYEIGGNEQFF. CDR3 coding DNA: TGTGCCAGCAGTTATGAGATTGGAGGGAATGAGCAGTTCTTC.

The genes are TRBV9 and TRBJ1-1; the D is unclear. Germline CDR1 is SGDLS and CDR2 is YYNGEE. Trimming left V 6 bases short and J 5 bases short, with 14 bases between. CDR3 size: 13 residues. CDR3 DNA sequence: TGTGCCAGCAACGTGACGGGAGGGACTGAAGCTTTCTTT. Protein sequence: CASNVTGGTEAFF.

The V and J genes are TRBV12-3 or TRBV12-4 and TRBJ2-7, with 11 positions matching TRBD1. The CDR3 runs to 18 residues. V was pared by 5 bases and J by 0 bases, with 12 bases of the junction left unmatched. The CDR3 loop is CASSRDRGATTSSYEQYF. Written as DNA, the CDR3 is TGTGCCAGCAGTCGGGACAGGGGGGCCACTACGAGCTCCTACGAGCAGTACTTC.

This clonotype showed up just a few times. The chain has TRBV11-2 and TRBJ2-7, with D possibly being TRBD1 or TRBD2 (5 bases each). CDR1 SGHAT and CDR2 FQNNGV come from the germline V gene. The CDR3 contains 17 residues. Trimming cost V 0 bases and J 3 bases, with 18 bases left between them. CDR3 sequence: CASSLDHPGTADYEQYF. The DNA of the CDR3 is TGTGCCAGCAGCTTAGATCACCCGGGGACCGCCGACTACGAGCAGTACTTC.

This clonotype was seen a handful of times. The chain recombines TRBV4-1 with TRBJ2-7; no firm D call. The CDR3 consists of 16 residues. Per the germline V gene, CDR1 is MGHRA and CDR2 is YSYEKL. V was shortened by 0 bases and J by 6 bases, with 18 bases between the two germline ends. In DNA, the CDR3 is TGCGCCAGCAGCCAAGATTTGTCCAGCGCGAGGTTCGAGCAGTACTTC. Its translation: CASSQDLSSARFEQYF.

The CDR3 is CASSLVDRERETQYF. CDR3 sequence (DNA): TGTGCCAGCAGCTTAGTGGACAGGGAACGAGAGACCCAGTACTTC. The chain couples TRBV7-2 to TRBJ2-7, with 8 bases fitting TRBD1. The DNA end is a closer match to TRBJ2-5, so the J assignment may be wrong. The CDR3 covers 15 residues. CDR1 and CDR2 (germline): SGHTA, FQGNSA.

J is TRBJ2-1 and V is TRBV29-1; the match to TRBD2 covers 8 bases. The junction had 5 bases not matched to a gene; V was cut back by 7 bases and J by 0 bases. CDR3 size: 14 residues. Germline V lookup: CDR1 SQVTM, CDR2 ANQGSEA. The CDR3 sequence is CSGDSGNSYNEQFF. As DNA, the CDR3 is TGCAGCGGTGATAGCGGGAACTCCTACAATGAGCAGTTCTTC.

This clonotype has more than one count but fewer than ten. V and J are TRBV7-6 and TRBJ2-1, with D tentatively TRBD2 (6 bases). V dropped 4 bases and J dropped 4 bases, with 11 bases sitting between them. Germline V CDR1 and CDR2: SGHVS, FNYEAQ. The CDR3 has 14 residues. CDR3 DNA sequence: TGTGCCAGCAGCTCGCGTGCGGGGTACAATGAGCAGTTCTTC. Its translation: CASSSRAGYNEQFF. The full variable domain, rest sourced from reference TRBV7-6 and TRBJ2-1, is GAGVSQSPRYKVTKRGQDVALRCDPISGHVSLYWYRQALGQGPEFLTYFNYEAQQDKSGLPNDRFSAERPEGSISTLTIQRTEQRDSAMYRCASSSRAGYNEQFFGPGTRLTVL.